The following is a T cell receptor (beta chain) sequence with its context. The target antigen is unknown. The split of CD4+ cells yielded CD45RA+ naive and CD45RA-negative memory subsets. This sample was included in a study of shared clonotypes between healthy human individuals. The germline V gene encodes CDR1 LNHDA and CDR2 SQIVND (reference sequence). The CDR3 totals 15 residues. V gave up 9 bases and J gave up 2 bases; unmatched junction bases: 8. Once extracted for a subset, genomic DNA was divided evenly among several immunoSEQ plates. TCRdb's copy holds only in-frame clones and misses some; the assay was immunoSEQ multiplex PCR. The sample yields some 660,000 clones, about 80% seen once. Overall study results and limits: Roughly 4.6% of naive CD4 clonotypes were common to four donors.

Sequencing was carried out using memory CD4+ T cells sorted from blood. Subset in this sample: CD45RA-negative fraction. This clonotype was sampled from a woman aged 25 to 39 in good health. The rearrangement joins TRBV19 to TRBJ1-2; 11 bases line up with TRBD1. The CDR3 loop reads CASQNRDRGNYGYTF. DNA of the CDR3: TGTGCCAGCCAAAACCGGGACAGGGGGAACTATGGCTACACCTTC.